The rows below give T cell receptor beta chains drawn from one sample of a study of OX40 agonist ivuxolimab in advanced cancers. Sequencing used immunoSEQ multiplex PCR; TCRdb keeps in-frame clones, though not all of them. The table shows about 46,000 clones, with 87% occurring only once. Sequences were derived from CD4+ or CD8+ T cells sorted from blood, sampled in a trial of the OX40 agonist ivuxolimab. The source of these receptors is an adult with an advanced solid tumor such as melanoma, head and neck, liver or kidney cancer. Both conserved end residues are part of each CDR3. Each record gives: CDR3 length, clone size, V gene, J gene, D gene, CDR3 DNA, CDR3 protein. The D gene is left open where the match is weak. The size field is filled for only some rows; it gives once, few, many or a size class.

15	.	TRBV7-9	TRBJ1-5	.	TGTGCCAGCAGCTTATTTGGGCTTAGCAATCAGCCCCAGCATTTT	CASSLFGLSNQPQHF
16	.	TRBV5-4	TRBJ2-1	TRBD2	TGTGCCAGCAGCGCCACCGGGACTAGCGGGAGGAATGAGCAGTTCTTC	CASSATGTSGRNEQFF
13	.	TRBV2	TRBJ2-2	.	TGTGCCAGCTTGTCAAGGAACACCGGGGAGCTGTTTTTT	CASLSRNTGELFF
15	.	TRBV28	TRBJ1-1	.	TGTGCCAGCAGCCCCCCGCGGGGGCGGTACACTGAAGCTTTCTTT	CASSPPRGRYTEAFF
17	.	TRBV19	TRBJ2-3	.	TGTGCCAGTAGTATAGATCTATGGAGGGGGCTTGGAGATACGCAGTATTTT	CASSIDLWRGLGDTQYF
17	.	TRBV28	TRBJ2-5	TRBD2	TGTGCCAGCAGTTTCTTGACTAGCGGGAGAATTCGAGAGACCCAGTACTTC	CASSFLTSGRIRETQYF
15	.	TRBV19	TRBJ2-1	TRBD2	TGTGCCAGTAGTGCCGGGACTAGCGGAAACAATGAGCAGTTCTTC	CASSAGTSGNNEQFF
15	.	TRBV6-6	TRBJ1-6	.	TGTGCCAGCAGATCAGCTCAGGGTGGGAATTCACCCCTCCACTTT	CASRSAQGGNSPLHF
19	once	TRBV11-3	TRBJ2-5	TRBD2	TGTGCCAGCAGCTTAGGCCTAACGGGACTAGCGGGAAATCGAGAGACCCAGTACTTC	CASSLGLTGLAGNRETQYF
13	.	TRBV21-1	TRBJ2-5	.	TGTGCCAGCAGCAAAAGCAAAACAGGGCCCCAGTACTTC	CASSKSKTGPQYF
11	.	TRBV7-6	TRBJ2-1	.	TGTGCCAGCAGCTTAGACGGAAAGCAGTTCTTC	CASSLDGKQFF
15	.	TRBV5-1	TRBJ2-1	.	TGCGCCAGCAGCCTTAGCGGAAGCTCCTACAATGAGCAGTTCTTC	CASSLSGSSYNEQFF
15	.	TRBV9	TRBJ2-3	TRBD1	TGTGCCAGCAGCGTTGACAGGGGGAGCACAGATACGCAGTATTTT	CASSVDRGSTDTQYF
13	once	TRBV28	TRBJ1-1	.	TGTGCCAGCAGACCGGACGGGAACACTGAAGCTTTCTTT	CASRPDGNTEAFF
15	.	TRBV7-2	TRBJ2-7	.	TGTGCCAGCAGCTTAGGACTGCACACGAACTACGAGCAGTACTTC	CASSLGLHTNYEQYF
14	.	TRBV7-6	TRBJ1-6	.	TGTGCCAGCAGCCCGGCCAGGGCCAATTCACCCCTCCACTTT	CASSPARANSPLHF
12	.	TRBV2	TRBJ2-7	TRBD1	TGTGCCTCCGGACAGGGGATCTACGAGCAGTACTTC	CASGQGIYEQYF
13	few	TRBV25-1	TRBJ2-5	TRBD1	TGTGCCACCGCGACAGGGCGTCTCGAGACCCAGTACTTC	CATATGRLETQYF
16	.	TRBV28	TRBJ1-1	TRBD1	TGTGCCAGCAGTTCCCCGGGACAGCGGTTGAACACTGAAGCTTTCTTT	CASSSPGQRLNTEAFF
18	.	TRBV5-1	TRBJ2-6	TRBD1	TGCGCCAGCAGCTCTACCGGGACAGGGGGGGCTGGGGCCAACGTCCTGACTTTC	CASSSTGTGGAGANVLTF
16	.	TRBV7-3	TRBJ2-1	.	TGTGCCAGCAGCTTAACCCGGGCAGGGGACTACAATGAGCAGTTCTTC	CASSLTRAGDYNEQFF
15	.	TRBV9	TRBJ2-1	.	TGTGCCAGCAGCGTAGAAGGGCGGGCTCGGATTGAGCAGTTCTTC	CASSVEGRARIEQFF
15	.	TRBV10-1	TRBJ2-3	TRBD2	TGCGCCAGCAGCCGTAGCGGGAGAGGCGCAGATACGCAGTATTTT	CASSRSGRGADTQYF
16	.	TRBV2	TRBJ2-6	.	TGTGCCAGCACCTGGGACGGACACTCTGGGGCCAACGTCCTGACTTTC	CASTWDGHSGANVLTF
15	.	TRBV7-9	TRBJ2-5	TRBD1	TGTGCCAGCAGCAGAGGGACAGGAGAAAAAGAGACCCAGTACTTC	CASSRGTGEKETQYF
16	.	TRBV10-1	TRBJ2-1	TRBD2	TGCGCCAGCAGTGACCTAGCGGCAGGCTCCTACAATGAGCAGTTCTTC	CASSDLAAGSYNEQFF
13	.	TRBV6-6	TRBJ1-2	.	TGTGCCAGCAGCGCTGACAGGCTTTATGGCTACACCTTC	CASSADRLYGYTF
15	once	TRBV28	TRBJ1-1	TRBD1	TGTGCCAGCAGTCCCGGGACAGCCTTCAACACTGAAGCTTTCTTT	CASSPGTAFNTEAFF
17	.	TRBV4-1	TRBJ2-1	TRBD2	TGCGCCAGCAGCCACCGCACCGGGACTAGCGCAGTCAATGAGCAGTTCTTC	CASSHRTGTSAVNEQFF
15	once	TRBV19	TRBJ2-2	.	TGTGCCAGTAGTATGAAAACTCTAAACACCGGGGAGCTGTTTTTT	CASSMKTLNTGELFF
18	.	TRBV27	TRBJ1-5	TRBD1	TGTGCCAGCAGTTTATGGGGACAGGGGGCCCAAAGGGGTCAGCCCCAGCATTTT	CASSLWGQGAQRGQPQHF
15	.	TRBV7-3	TRBJ2-2	.	TGTGCCAGCAGCTTAACAGGGGGTCACACCGGGGAGCTGTTTTTT	CASSLTGGHTGELFF
22	.	TRBV4-1	TRBJ2-2	TRBD2	TGCGCCAGCAGCCGTCCGAAACGGGCTAGCGGGATAACCCAAACGAACACCGGGGAGCTGTTTTTT	CASSRPKRASGITQTNTGELFF
17	.	TRBV30	TRBJ1-6	TRBD1	TGTGCCCGGACGGGGACAGGGATGGGGTCCTATAATTCACCCCTCCACTTT	CARTGTGMGSYNSPLHF
13	few	TRBV29-1	TRBJ1-5	.	TGCAGCGTTGGGGGGATTAGCAATCAGCCCCAGCATTTT	CSVGGISNQPQHF
14	.	TRBV27	TRBJ2-7	TRBD1	TGTGCCAGCAGTTCTAACAGGGGAAAGGACGAGCAGTACTTC	CASSSNRGKDEQYF
13	once	TRBV6-1	TRBJ1-2	.	TGTGCCAGCAGTGAACAGGGCGGCTATGGCTACACCTTC	CASSEQGGYGYTF
14	.	TRBV7-2	TRBJ2-5	.	TGTGCCAGCAGCCCCCCCCAGGGTCGGCAGACCCAGTACTTC	CASSPPQGRQTQYF
14	.	TRBV2	TRBJ2-3	TRBD2	TGTGCCAGGGGGACTACCCCTAGCACAGATACGCAGTATTTT	CARGTTPSTDTQYF
14	.	TRBV11-2	TRBJ2-7	.	TGTGCCAGCAGCTTGTGGGGTCCTTCCTACGAGCAGTACTTC	CASSLWGPSYEQYF
15	.	TRBV10-2	TRBJ2-1	.	TGCGCCAGCAGTGAGTCTCGGGGCTCCTACAATGAGCAGTTCTTC	CASSESRGSYNEQFF